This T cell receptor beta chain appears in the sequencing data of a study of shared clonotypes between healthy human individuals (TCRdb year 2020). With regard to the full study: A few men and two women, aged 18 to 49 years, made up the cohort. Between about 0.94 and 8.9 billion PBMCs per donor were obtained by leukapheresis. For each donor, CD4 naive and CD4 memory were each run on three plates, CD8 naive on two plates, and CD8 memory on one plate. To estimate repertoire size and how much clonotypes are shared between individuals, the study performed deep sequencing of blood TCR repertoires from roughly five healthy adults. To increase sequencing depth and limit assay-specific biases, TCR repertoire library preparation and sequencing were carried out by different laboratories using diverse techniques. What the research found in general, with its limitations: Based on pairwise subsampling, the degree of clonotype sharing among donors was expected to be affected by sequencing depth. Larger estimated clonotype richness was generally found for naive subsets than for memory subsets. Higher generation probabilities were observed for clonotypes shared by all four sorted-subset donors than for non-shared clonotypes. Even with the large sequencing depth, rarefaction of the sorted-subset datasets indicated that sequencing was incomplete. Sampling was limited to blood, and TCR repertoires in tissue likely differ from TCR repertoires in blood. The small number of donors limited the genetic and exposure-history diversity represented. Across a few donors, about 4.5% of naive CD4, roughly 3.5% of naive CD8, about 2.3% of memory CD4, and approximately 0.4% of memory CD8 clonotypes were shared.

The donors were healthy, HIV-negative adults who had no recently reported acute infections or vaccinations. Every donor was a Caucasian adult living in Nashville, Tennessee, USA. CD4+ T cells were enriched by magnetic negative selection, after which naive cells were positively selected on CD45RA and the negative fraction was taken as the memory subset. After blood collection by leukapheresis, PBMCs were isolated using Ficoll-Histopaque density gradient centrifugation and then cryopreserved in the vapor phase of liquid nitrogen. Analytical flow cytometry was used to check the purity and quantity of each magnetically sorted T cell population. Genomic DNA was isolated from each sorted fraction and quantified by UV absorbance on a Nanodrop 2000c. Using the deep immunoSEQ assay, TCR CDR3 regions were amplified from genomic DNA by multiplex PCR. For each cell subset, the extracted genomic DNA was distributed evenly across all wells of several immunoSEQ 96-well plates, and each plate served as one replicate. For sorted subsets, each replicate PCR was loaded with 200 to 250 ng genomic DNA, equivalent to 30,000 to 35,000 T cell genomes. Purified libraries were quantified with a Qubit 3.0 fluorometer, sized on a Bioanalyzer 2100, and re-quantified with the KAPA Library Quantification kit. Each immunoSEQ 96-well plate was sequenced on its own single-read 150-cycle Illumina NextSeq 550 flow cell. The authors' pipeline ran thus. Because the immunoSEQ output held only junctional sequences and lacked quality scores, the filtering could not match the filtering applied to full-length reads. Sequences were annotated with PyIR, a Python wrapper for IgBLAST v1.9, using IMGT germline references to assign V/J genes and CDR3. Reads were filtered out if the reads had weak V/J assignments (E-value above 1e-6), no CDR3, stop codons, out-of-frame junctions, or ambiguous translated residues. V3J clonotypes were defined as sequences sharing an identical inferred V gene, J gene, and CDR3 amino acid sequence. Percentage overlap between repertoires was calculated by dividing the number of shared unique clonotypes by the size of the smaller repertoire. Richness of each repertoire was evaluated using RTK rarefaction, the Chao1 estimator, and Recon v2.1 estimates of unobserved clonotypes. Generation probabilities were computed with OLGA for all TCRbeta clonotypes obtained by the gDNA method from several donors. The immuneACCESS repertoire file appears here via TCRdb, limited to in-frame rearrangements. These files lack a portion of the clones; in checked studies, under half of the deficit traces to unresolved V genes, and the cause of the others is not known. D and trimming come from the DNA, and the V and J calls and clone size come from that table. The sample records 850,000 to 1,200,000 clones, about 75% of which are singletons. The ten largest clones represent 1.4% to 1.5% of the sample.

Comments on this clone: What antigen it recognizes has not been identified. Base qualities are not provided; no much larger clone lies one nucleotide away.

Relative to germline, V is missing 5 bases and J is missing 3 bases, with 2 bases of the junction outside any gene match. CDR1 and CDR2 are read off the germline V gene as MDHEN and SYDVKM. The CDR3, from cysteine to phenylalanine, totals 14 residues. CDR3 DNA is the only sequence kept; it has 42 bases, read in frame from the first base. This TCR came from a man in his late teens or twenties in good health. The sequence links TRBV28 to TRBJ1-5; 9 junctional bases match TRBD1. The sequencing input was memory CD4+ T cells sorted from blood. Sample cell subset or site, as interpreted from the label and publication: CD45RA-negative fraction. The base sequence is TGTGCCAGCAGTCGGGACAGGGACAATCAGCCCCAGCATTTT. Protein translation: CASSRDRDNQPQHF.